The TCR beta chain under discussion was sequenced for a study of cytomegalovirus exposure and HLA in healthy donors. Regarding the study as a whole: Analyzed later, association rates of TCRs varied across HLA loci, with DRB1 most and HLA-C fewest. TCR beta sequences reportedly predicted most subjects' HLA-A and HLA-B alleles accurately.

Primers: 60 Vbeta forward and 13 Jbeta reverse. The repertoire was sequenced with immunoSEQ multiplex PCR; TCRdb's copy has only in-frame clones and lacks some. The sample includes more than 85,000 clones, 60% to 80% of them seen just once. This clone was detected a few times. Its specificity is unknown. This CDR3 is built from 14 residues. Per the germline V gene, CDR1 is SEHNR and CDR2 is FQNEAQ (reference sequence). V was clipped by 2 bases and J by 4 bases, with 10 bases between them. The TCR originated in a boy between 10 and 17 years old in good health and CMV-seronegative. The specimen sequenced was PBMCs. J is TRBJ2-3 and V is TRBV7-9; D remains ambiguous. Here the CDR3 reads CASSLRGSSDTQYF. For the CDR3, the DNA is TGTGCCAGCAGCTTACGCGGTTCCTCAGATACGCAGTATTTT. The entire variable domain, with the rest obtained from reference TRBV7-9 and TRBJ2-3, is as follows: DTGVSQNPRHKITKRGQNVTFRCDPISEHNRLYWYRQTLGQGPEFLTYFQNEAQLEKSRLLSDRFSAERPKGSFSTLEIQRTEQGDSAMYLCASSLRGSSDTQYFGPGTRLTVL.